The next 8 T cell receptor beta chains were all read from a single sample in a study of blood T cell repertoires in COVID-19. Libraries were prepared by immunoSEQ multiplex PCR; TCRdb keeps only in-frame clonotypes and omits some of them. The profile covers some 170,000 clones, with 70% to 90% appearing a single time and approximately 5.4% taken by the ten largest. Sequencing was carried out using PBMCs or T cells enriched from blood (not recorded which). These TCRs come from a man between 40 and 49 years old who had recovered from COVID-19.

The chain is built from TRBV27 and TRBJ2-1; TRBD2 matches at 15 bases. Germline trimming cut 3 bases from V and 7 bases from J; bases unmatched to any gene: 10. From germline, CDR1 is MNHEY and CDR2 SMNVEV (reference sequence). This CDR3 has 18 residues. CDR3 residues: CASSFLRTSGGAWNEQFF. The CDR3 nucleotides read TGTGCCAGCAGTTTCCTCAGGACTAGCGGGGGGGCCTGGAATGAGCAGTTCTTC.

The chain joins TRBV6-4 to TRBJ2-3, with 8 positions matching TRBD2. Trimming cost V 6 bases and J 0 bases; bases outside gene matches: 5. The CDR3 extends over 15 amino acids. CDR1 is MRHNA and CDR2 is SNTAGT in the germline V gene. The CDR3 loop reads CASSPGLASTDTQYF. The CDR3, as DNA: TGTGCCAGCAGCCCCGGACTAGCAAGCACAGATACGCAGTATTTT.

The V and J genes are TRBV6-5 and TRBJ1-3; the D gene is possibly TRBD1 (5 bases). CDR1 and CDR2 from the germline V gene are MNHEY and SVGAGI. V shed 2 bases and J shed 4 bases, with 15 bases lying between them. The CDR3 covers 16 residues. The CDR3: CASSYGGRVGGNTIYF. The DNA for the CDR3 is TGTGCCAGCAGTTACGGCGGCAGGGTGGGGGGAAACACCATATATTTT.

In its sample, this clone was seen once. This chain connects TRBV12-5 to TRBJ2-3; 9 bases are a match to TRBD2. After removal of 0 bases from V and 4 bases from J, the junction contained 8 bases not matched to a gene. The CDR3 length is 17 residues. Germline V gene lookup returns CDR1 LGHNT and CDR2 FRNRAP. In DNA form, the CDR3 reads TGTGCTAGTGGTTTGGTTAATCAATTAGCGGGGGCAGATACGCAGTATTTT. Translated: CASGLVNQLAGADTQYF. Variable domain in full (rest from reference TRBV12-5 and TRBJ2-3): DARVTQTPRHKVTEMGQEVTMRCQPILGHNTVFWYRQTMMQGLELLAYFRNRAPLDDSGMPKDRFSAEMPDATLATLKIQPSEPRDSAVYFCASGLVNQLAGADTQYFGPGTRLTVL.

The genes are TRBV6-2 or TRBV6-3 and TRBJ2-1; 8 bases are shared with TRBD2. Germline V gene lookup returns CDR1 MNHEY and CDR2 SVGEGT. CDR3 size: 13 residues. V dropped 5 bases and J dropped 9; count of bases not matched to a gene: 6. The CDR3: CASSPISGGEQFF. Here the CDR3 DNA reads TGTGCCAGCAGTCCAATAAGCGGGGGTGAGCAGTTCTTC.

The chain couples TRBV29-1 to TRBJ2-2; the match to TRBD2 covers 9 bases. Trimming removed 5 bases from V and 6 bases from J; junction bases left unmatched: 10. This CDR3 has 15 amino acids. Germline V CDR1 and CDR2: SQVTM, ANQGSEA. The CDR3 region has the DNA TGCAGCGTTAGGTTCGGCGGGGGGGCCTCCGGGGAGCTGTTTTTT. It translates to CSVRFGGGASGELFF.

This clone was observed once. The chain links TRBV5-1 to TRBJ2-3; 10 nucleotides agree with TRBD2. There are 17 residues in the CDR3. Trimming cost V 0 bases and J 1 base; bases outside gene matches: 5. From germline, CDR1 is SGHRS and CDR2 YFSETQ. In nucleotides, the CDR3 is TGCGCCAGCAGCTTGGCGGCCCTAGCGGGGGGCACAGATACGCAGTATTTT. Translated: CASSLAALAGGTDTQYF.

The chain has TRBV7-2 and TRBJ2-2; D call uncertain. V gave up 3 bases and J gave up 1 base, with 6 bases separating them. Germline loops: CDR1 SGHTA, CDR2 FQGNSA. CDR3 length equals 14 residues. The CDR3 sequence is CASSFYRNTGELFF. CDR3 sequence (DNA): TGTGCCAGCAGCTTCTATCGGAACACCGGGGAGCTGTTTTTT.